The entry below describes one TCR beta chain. Here immunoSEQ multiplex PCR was the method, and the copy in TCRdb shows in-frame clones only, minus some. The sample has approximately 150,000 clones; nearly 95% are singletons. This sample was taken from a study of T cell responses to AZD1222 COVID-19 vaccine. The starting material was peripheral blood, obtained on day 0 of AZD1222 vaccination. The clonotype comes from an adult in good health.

CDR3 nucleotide sequence: TGTGCCAGCAGTCCCCATACCACCGACAGGGTGGACTATGGCTACACCTTC. Its translation: CASSPHTTDRVDYGYTF. The V gene is TRBV6-6, the J gene TRBJ1-2, with 7 bases that match TRBD1. Germline CDR1 and CDR2: MNHNY and SVGAGI (reference sequence). After removal of 5 bases from V and 3 bases from J, the junction contained 15 bases not matched to a gene. CDR3 length: 17 residues.